The next 6 T cell receptor beta chains were all read from a single sample in a study of shared clonotypes between healthy human individuals. Produced via immunoSEQ multiplex PCR; TCRdb's table is partial and in-frame only. The data show hundreds of thousands of clones, about 92% seen once. CD45RO-negative cells were positively selected for CCR7, leaving out terminally differentiated effector memory CD45RA+ cells. The sequencing sample was made of naive CD8+ T cells sorted from blood. The receptors originated from a man aged 25-45 years in good health.

Only one count was recorded for this clone. The chain recombines TRBV10-2 with TRBJ1-2; D perhaps matches TRBD1 (6 bases). Trimming stripped 3 bases from V and 4 bases from J, with 18 bases between. The CDR3 sequence is 16 residues long. Germline-derived CDR1 and CDR2 are WSHSY and SAAADI. The CDR3 nucleotides are TGCGCCAGCAGTGAAAATCCGGGGGCCGGTTCCTATGGCTACACCTTC. This encodes CASSENPGAGSYGYTF.

This chain connects TRBV5-1 to TRBJ2-3; 8 nucleotides align to TRBD2. Trimming cost V 0 bases and J 6 bases; bases outside gene matches: 9. The length of the CDR3 is 16 residues. The germline V gene encodes CDR1 SGHRS and CDR2 YFSETQ. The CDR3 sequence: CASSLEGSGVRDTQYF. CDR3 coding DNA: TGCGCCAGCAGCTTGGAAGGTAGCGGGGTCCGGGATACGCAGTATTTT.

The chain carries TRBV25-1 and TRBJ1-2; D remains ambiguous. V was pared by 2 bases and J by 4 bases, with 11 bases between. CDR3 length: 14 amino acids. The V gene's germline CDR1 is MGHDK and CDR2 SYGVNS. The DNA for the CDR3 is TGTGCCAGCAGTGAAGTAGGTTCTGGCTATGGCTACACCTTC. Translation: CASSEVGSGYGYTF.

This chain connects TRBV5-1 to TRBJ1-2, with D maybe TRBD1 (5 bases). The CDR3 sequence is 15 residues long. Trimming stripped 0 bases from V and 3 bases from J, with 12 bases between. The germline V gene has CDR1 SGHRS and CDR2 YFSETQ. Written as DNA, the CDR3 is TGCGCCAGCAGCTTGGTTGGGGGTTTAGACTATGGCTACACCTTC. Translation gives CASSLVGGLDYGYTF.

The chain combines TRBV9 with TRBJ1-2; D perhaps matches TRBD1 (5 bases). Germline V gives CDR1 SGDLS, CDR2 YYNGEE. The CDR3 sequence is 13 residues long. Trimming took 1 base from V and 8 from J, leaving 12 bases between them. The CDR3 DNA follows: TGTGCCAGCAGCGTAATAGGGGAGGGCGGCTACACCTTC. Amino acid sequence: CASSVIGEGGYTF.

The V call is TRBV7-2, the J call TRBJ1-1; TRBD1 aligns across 8 bases. V was pared by 1 base and J by 1 base, with 8 bases of the junction left unmatched. The CDR3 has 17 residues. Per germline, CDR1 SGHTA and CDR2 FQGNSA. CDR3 residues: CASSLEFQGAWNTEAFF. The CDR3 DNA reads as TGTGCCAGCAGCTTAGAGTTCCAGGGGGCCTGGAACACTGAAGCTTTCTTT.